Listed below are T cell receptor beta chains from one sample, sequenced in a study of blood T cell repertoires in COVID-19. The protocol was immunoSEQ multiplex PCR, while the TCRdb copy is restricted to in-frame clones and leaves out a portion. The sample has over 250,000 clones; almost 85% are singletons. Sequencing used peripheral blood. Receptor source: a middle-aged man with active or convalescent COVID-19. The CDR3 runs from the conserved cysteine through the conserved F or W. A D gene is named only where the DNA matches it firmly. For some rows the clone size is stated as once, few or many, or as a class when expanded; others skip it.

CDR3 DNA,CDR3 protein,clone size,J gene,V gene,D gene
TGTGCTAGCAGCCGAAATCTCGGGTGGCCCCAGTACTTC,CASSRNLGWPQYF,NA,TRBJ2-5,TRBV7-7,NA
TGCAGTGCTAGTCGCGGAGCGGACGGTAGCTCCTACAATGAGCAGTTCTTC,CSASRGADGSSYNEQFF,NA,TRBJ2-1,TRBV20-1,NA
TGTGCCAGCAGCTCTTCATCGTCCAACAGGGGTCTGAATGAAGCTTTCTTT,CASSSSSSNRGLNEAFF,NA,TRBJ1-1,TRBV5-6,TRBD1
TGTGCCAGTAGTATACCAGGAGCGGCTGAGCAGTTCTTC,CASSIPGAAEQFF,NA,TRBJ2-1,TRBV19,NA
TGTGCCAGCAGCCGCGTGGGCCAGCAATACGAGCAGTACTTC,CASSRVGQQYEQYF,NA,TRBJ2-7,TRBV13,NA
TGTGCCAGCAGCTTGTCGGGAATTATGGAGCAGTTCTTC,CASSLSGIMEQFF,NA,TRBJ2-1,TRBV5-5,NA
TGTGCCAGCAGCTTGGAGAACAGGAAAAACACCATATATTTT,CASSLENRKNTIYF,NA,TRBJ1-3,TRBV5-6,NA
TGTGCCAGCAGTTTCCGGGAGGACTACACCTTC,CASSFREDYTF,NA,TRBJ1-2,TRBV12-3/TRBV12-4,NA
TGCGCCAGCAGCTTGGGGGGCAGCGGGTCAGATACGCAGTATTTT,CASSLGGSGSDTQYF,NA,TRBJ2-3,TRBV5-1,NA
TGTGCCAGCAGTGGTCAGATCACAGATACGCAGTATTTT,CASSGQITDTQYF,many,TRBJ2-3,TRBV25-1,NA
TGTGTCAGAAGCTTGGCCCGGGCAGGGACGGGGGTCACTGAAGCTTTCTTT,CVRSLARAGTGVTEAFF,NA,TRBJ1-1,TRBV5-3,NA
TGTGCCACCAGTGATCCGGAGGAACTCACCGGGGAGCTGTTTTTT,CATSDPEELTGELFF,NA,TRBJ2-2,TRBV24-1,NA
TGTGCCAGCAGCTTTACGCGGGGGTCATACAATGAGCAGTTCTTC,CASSFTRGSYNEQFF,NA,TRBJ2-1,TRBV11-2,TRBD2
TGTGCCAGCAGTTTAACTCAAGCGGGACCCGGGATGAGGCAGTACTTC,CASSLTQAGPGMRQYF,few,TRBJ2-7,TRBV27,TRBD2
TGTGCCAGCAGCTTCGGGGGGAGTTACGGGGAGCTGTTTTTT,CASSFGGSYGELFF,few,TRBJ2-2,TRBV11-2,TRBD2
TGTGCCAGTAGTAGGACAGGCTACGAGCAGTACTTC,CASSRTGYEQYF,NA,TRBJ2-7,TRBV19,TRBD1
TGCAGCGTTGAAGATCGTGGGGACGTCGGGGGCGGGGAGCTGTTTTTT,CSVEDRGDVGGGELFF,once,TRBJ2-2,TRBV29-1,NA
TGTGCCAGCAGCTTGGGAGGTGGGGGCGGATATACGACTTTAAATCAGCCCCAGCATTTT,CASSLGGGGGYTTLNQPQHF,NA,TRBJ1-5,TRBV5-4,NA
TGTGCCTGGAGCCCTCCGTTAGCGGGAGTCTCCTACGAGCAGTACTTC,CAWSPPLAGVSYEQYF,once,TRBJ2-7,TRBV30,TRBD2
TGTGCCAGCAGTGTCGGGAATAATTCACCCCTCCACTTT,CASSVGNNSPLHF,NA,TRBJ1-6,TRBV25-1,NA
TGCGCCAGCAGCCCTTCTAGCGGAGGTACCGGGGAGCTGTTTTTT,CASSPSSGGTGELFF,once,TRBJ2-2,TRBV5-1,TRBD2
TGTGCCAGCAGCTTAACAGGGTATCAGCCCCAGCATTTT,CASSLTGYQPQHF,NA,TRBJ1-5,TRBV11-2,NA
TGCGCCAGCAGCCCTCAATCCGGGACTAGCGTCTCGAATGAGCAGTTCTTC,CASSPQSGTSVSNEQFF,NA,TRBJ2-1,TRBV5-1,TRBD2
TGTGCCAGCAGCGAGGAGCCTCGCGATGAGCAGTTCTTC,CASSEEPRDEQFF,NA,TRBJ2-1,TRBV7-2,NA
TGCGCCAGCAGCTTGTCTGGGGGAGGGGAAAAACTGTTTTTT,CASSLSGGGEKLFF,few,TRBJ1-4,TRBV5-1,NA
TGTGCCACCAGCAGAGTGGAACTTAGGGACAGTGGCTACACCTTC,CATSRVELRDSGYTF,NA,TRBJ1-2,TRBV15,TRBD1
TGTGCCAGCAGCCCAGGGGGTTTAGAGACCCAGTACTTC,CASSPGGLETQYF,NA,TRBJ2-5,TRBV28,TRBD1
TGTGCCAGCAGACCCAGGGGGGACAATCAGCCCCAGCATTTT,CASRPRGDNQPQHF,once,TRBJ1-5,TRBV6-5,TRBD1
TGTGCCAGCTCCCCGACCTCGTGGAGAACTGAAGCTTTCTTT,CASSPTSWRTEAFF,NA,TRBJ1-1,TRBV18,NA
TGTGCCAGCAGTTTCTACTCTACCTACGAGCAGTACTTC,CASSFYSTYEQYF,NA,TRBJ2-7,TRBV28,NA
TGTGCCACCAGTGACCCTAGCGGGAAGGGAAACATTCAGTACTTC,CATSDPSGKGNIQYF,NA,TRBJ2-4,TRBV24-1,TRBD2
TGTGCCAGCAGCTTGCCGGGGTCAGATACGCAGTATTTT,CASSLPGSDTQYF,NA,TRBJ2-3,TRBV5-5,NA